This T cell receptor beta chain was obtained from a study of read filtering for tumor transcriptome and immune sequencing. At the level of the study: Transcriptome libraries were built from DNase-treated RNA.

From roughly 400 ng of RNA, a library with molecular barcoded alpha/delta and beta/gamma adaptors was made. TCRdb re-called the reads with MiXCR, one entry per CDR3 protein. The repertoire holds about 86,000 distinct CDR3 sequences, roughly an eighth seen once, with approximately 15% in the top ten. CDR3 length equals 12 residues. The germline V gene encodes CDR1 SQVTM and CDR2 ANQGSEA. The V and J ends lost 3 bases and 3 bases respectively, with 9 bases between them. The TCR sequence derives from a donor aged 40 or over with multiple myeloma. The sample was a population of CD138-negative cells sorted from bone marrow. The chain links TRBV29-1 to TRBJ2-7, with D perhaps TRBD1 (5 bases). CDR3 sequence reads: CSVERQGYEQYF. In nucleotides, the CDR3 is TGCAGCGTTGAGCGGCAGGGCTACGAGCAGTACTTC.